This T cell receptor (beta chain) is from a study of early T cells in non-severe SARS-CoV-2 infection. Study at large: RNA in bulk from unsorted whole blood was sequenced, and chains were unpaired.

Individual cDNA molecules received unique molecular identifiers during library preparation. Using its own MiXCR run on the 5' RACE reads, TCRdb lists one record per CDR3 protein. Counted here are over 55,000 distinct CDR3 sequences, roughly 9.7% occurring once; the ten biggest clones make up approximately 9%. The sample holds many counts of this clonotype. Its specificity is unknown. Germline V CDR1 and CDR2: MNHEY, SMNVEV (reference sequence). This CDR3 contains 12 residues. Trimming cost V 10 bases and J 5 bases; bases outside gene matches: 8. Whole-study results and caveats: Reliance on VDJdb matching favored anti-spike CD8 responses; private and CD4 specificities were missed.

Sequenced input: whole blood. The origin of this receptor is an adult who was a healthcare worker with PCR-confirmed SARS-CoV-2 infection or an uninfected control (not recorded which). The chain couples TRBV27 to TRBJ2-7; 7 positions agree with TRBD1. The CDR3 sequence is CATQDRADEQYF. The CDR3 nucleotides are TGTGCCACCCAAGACAGGGCCGACGAGCAGTACTTC.